One T cell receptor beta chain is described in this entry. The Seattle site enrolled patients during active infection and followed them longitudinally. The table came from immunoSEQ multiplex PCR; TCRdb's copy has only in-frame clones and leaves some out. Here the sample spans 150,000 to 170,000 clones, roughly 85% being singletons. The sample comes from a study of blood T cell repertoires in COVID-19. As for the study in general: T cells, B-cell-depleted T cells, or PBMCs supplied cDNA or gDNA.

Sequenced input: peripheral blood. The clonotype comes from a woman between 55 and 75 years old with COVID-19, enrolled during active disease.

In nucleotides, the CDR3 is TGTGCCATCAGTGAGGACAGCGGGAGGTACGAGCAGTACTTC. It encodes CAISEDSGRYEQYF. The V gene is TRBV10-3, the J gene TRBJ2-7, with TRBD2 identical over 9 bases. Germline V gene sequence: CDR1 ENHRY, CDR2 SYGVKD. The trim removed 2 bases at V and 4 bases at J, leaving 3 bases unmatched. The CDR3 totals 14 residues.